The clone carrying this T cell receptor beta chain was found many times. One junction end disagrees with the germline gene, perhaps due to a read error. This CDR3 is built from 17 residues. CDR1 and CDR2 from the germline V gene are SGHTA and FQGNSA. These data come from a study of T cells in Graves' hyperthyroidism and ophthalmopathy. Across the whole study: The authors collected peripheral blood at initial diagnosis, before any treatment.

There were TCR beta CDR3 regions amplified from RNA transcripts. RT-PCR in the first round (using the HTBI primer set) targeted the TCR CDR3. Each CDR3 protein gets one entry after TCRdb re-called the multiplex PCR reads with MiXCR. The sample lists about 520,000 distinct CDR3 sequences, roughly a quarter occurring once. Ophthalmopathy patients all had a Clinical Activity Score of at least 3, a NOSPECS grade of at least 4 and disease under 3 months old. This sequence was found in a woman aged 30 to 39 with Graves' ophthalmopathy. This rearrangement joins TRBV7-2 to TRBJ2-7; 10 positions agree with TRBD2. Sequenced input: blood. CDR3 protein: CASSLAGVGGGAYEQYF. The CDR3 region has the DNA TGTGCCAGCAGCCTAGCGGGAGTCGGCGGGGGGGCCTACGAGCAGTACTTC.